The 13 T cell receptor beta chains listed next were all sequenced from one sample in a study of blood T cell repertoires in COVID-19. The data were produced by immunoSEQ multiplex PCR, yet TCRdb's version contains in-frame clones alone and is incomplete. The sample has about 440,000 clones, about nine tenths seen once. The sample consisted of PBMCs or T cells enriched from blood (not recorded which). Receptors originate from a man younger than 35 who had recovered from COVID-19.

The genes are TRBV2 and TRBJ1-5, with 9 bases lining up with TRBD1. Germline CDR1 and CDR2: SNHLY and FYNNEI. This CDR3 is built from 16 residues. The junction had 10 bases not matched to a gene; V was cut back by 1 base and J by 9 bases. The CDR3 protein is CASSEGTGEAFRPQHF. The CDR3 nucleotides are TGTGCCAGCAGTGAAGGGACAGGGGAAGCTTTTCGGCCCCAGCATTTT.

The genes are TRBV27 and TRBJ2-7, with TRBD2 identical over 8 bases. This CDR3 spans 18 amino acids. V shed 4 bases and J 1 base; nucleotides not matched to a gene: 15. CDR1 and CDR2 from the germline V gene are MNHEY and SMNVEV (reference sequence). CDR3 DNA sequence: TGTGCCAGCAGTTCCCCTATGATAGCGGGATCAAGGTCCTACGAGCAGTACTTC. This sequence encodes CASSSPMIAGSRSYEQYF.

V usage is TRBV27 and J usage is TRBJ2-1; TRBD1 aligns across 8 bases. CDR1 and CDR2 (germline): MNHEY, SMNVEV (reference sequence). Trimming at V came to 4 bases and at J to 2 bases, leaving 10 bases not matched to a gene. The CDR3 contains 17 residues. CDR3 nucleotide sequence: TGTGCCAGCAGTTCGAACCCTCAGGGGGCGACCTACAATGAGCAGTTCTTC. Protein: CASSSNPQGATYNEQFF.

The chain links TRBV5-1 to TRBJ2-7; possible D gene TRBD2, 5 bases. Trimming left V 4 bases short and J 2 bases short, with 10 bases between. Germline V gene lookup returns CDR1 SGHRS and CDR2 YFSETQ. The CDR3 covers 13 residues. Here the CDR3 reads CASSRAGTYEQYF. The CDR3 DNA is TGCGCCAGCAGCAGGGCGGGTACCTACGAGCAGTACTTC.

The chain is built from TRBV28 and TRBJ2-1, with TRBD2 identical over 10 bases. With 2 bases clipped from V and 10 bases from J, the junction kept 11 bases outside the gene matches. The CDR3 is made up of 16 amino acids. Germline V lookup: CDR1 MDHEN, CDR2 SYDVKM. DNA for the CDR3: TGTGCCAGCAGTTTAGCCCTTCGGAGAGCGGGAGGGGAGCAGTTCTTC. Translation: CASSLALRRAGGEQFF.

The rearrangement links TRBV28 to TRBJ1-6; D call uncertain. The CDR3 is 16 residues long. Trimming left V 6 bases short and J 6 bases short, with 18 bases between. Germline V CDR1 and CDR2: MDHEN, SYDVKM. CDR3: CASSWTDPGGNSPLHF. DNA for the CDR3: TGTGCCAGCAGCTGGACGGACCCTGGAGGTAATTCACCCCTCCACTTT.

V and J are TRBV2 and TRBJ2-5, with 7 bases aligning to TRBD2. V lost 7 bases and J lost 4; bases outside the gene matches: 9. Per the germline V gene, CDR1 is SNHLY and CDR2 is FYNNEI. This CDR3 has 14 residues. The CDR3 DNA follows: TGTGCCAGCACCTCTACGGCGGGAGCAGAGACCCAGTACTTC. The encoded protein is CASTSTAGAETQYF. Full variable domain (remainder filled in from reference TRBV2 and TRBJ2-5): EPEVTQTPSHQVTQMGQEVILRCVPISNHLYFYWYRQILGQKVEFLVSFYNNEISEKSEIFDDQFSVERPDGSNFTLKIRSTKLEDSAMYFCASTSTAGAETQYFGPGTRLLVL.

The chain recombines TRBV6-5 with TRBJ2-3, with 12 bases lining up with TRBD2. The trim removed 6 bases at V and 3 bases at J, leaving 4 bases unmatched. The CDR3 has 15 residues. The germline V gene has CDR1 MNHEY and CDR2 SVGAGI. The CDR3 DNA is TGTGCCAGCAGGCGGGGACTAGCGGGTACAGATACGCAGTATTTT. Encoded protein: CASRRGLAGTDTQYF.

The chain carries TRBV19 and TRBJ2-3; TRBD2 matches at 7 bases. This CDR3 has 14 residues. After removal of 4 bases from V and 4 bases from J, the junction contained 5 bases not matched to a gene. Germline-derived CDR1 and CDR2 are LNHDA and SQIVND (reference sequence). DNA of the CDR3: TGTGCCAGTAGTACAGGACTAGGTCCAGATACGCAGTATTTT. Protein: CASSTGLGPDTQYF.

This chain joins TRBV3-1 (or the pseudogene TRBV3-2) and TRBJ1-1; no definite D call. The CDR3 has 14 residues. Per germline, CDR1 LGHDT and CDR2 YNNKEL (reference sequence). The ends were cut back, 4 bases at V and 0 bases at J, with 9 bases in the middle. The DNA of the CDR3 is TGTGCCAGCAGCCTGGGTGCGGTGAACACTGAAGCTTTCTTT. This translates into CASSLGAVNTEAFF.

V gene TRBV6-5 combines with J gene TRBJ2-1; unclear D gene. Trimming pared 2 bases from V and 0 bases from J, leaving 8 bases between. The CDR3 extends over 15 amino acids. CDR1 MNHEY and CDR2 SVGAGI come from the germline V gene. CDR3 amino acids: CASSYIINSYNEQFF. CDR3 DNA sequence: TGTGCCAGCAGTTACATCATCAACTCCTACAATGAGCAGTTCTTC.

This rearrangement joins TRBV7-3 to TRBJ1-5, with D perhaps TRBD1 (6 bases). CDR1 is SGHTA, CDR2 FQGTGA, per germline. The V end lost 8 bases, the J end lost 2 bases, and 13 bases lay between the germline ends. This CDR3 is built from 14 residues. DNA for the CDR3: TGTGCCAGCTCCCCCCCAGGGGGCAATCAGCCCCAGCATTTT. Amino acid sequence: CASSPPGGNQPQHF.

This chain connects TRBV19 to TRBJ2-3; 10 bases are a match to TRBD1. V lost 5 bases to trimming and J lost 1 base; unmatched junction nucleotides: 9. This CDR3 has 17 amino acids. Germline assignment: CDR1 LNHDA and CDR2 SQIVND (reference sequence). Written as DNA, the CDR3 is TGTGCCAGTAGTTATATAGGGGGGACAGGGGGCACAGATACGCAGTATTTT. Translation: CASSYIGGTGGTDTQYF.